These 6 T cell receptor beta chains originate from one sample sequenced in a study of early T cells in non-severe SARS-CoV-2 infection. MiXCR was run by TCRdb on the 5' RACE reads, yielding one entry per CDR3 protein. The sample contains tens of thousands of distinct CDR3 sequences, more than 10% of which appear only once. Sequencing was done on a sample of whole blood. These receptors all stem from an adult who was a healthcare worker with PCR-confirmed SARS-CoV-2 infection or an uninfected control (not recorded which).

This clonotype was counted ten times or more. The CDR3 nucleotides are TGCGCCAGCAGTCTGAGCGGAATGAACACCGGGGAGCTGTTTTTT. It encodes CASSLSGMNTGELFF. This rearrangement joins TRBV5-1 to TRBJ2-2, with D perhaps TRBD2 (5 bases). With 5 bases removed from V and 1 base from J, the gap between germline ends came to 12 bases. CDR3 size: 15 residues. Per germline, CDR1 SGHRS and CDR2 YFSETQ.

The J gene is TRBJ2-3, the V gene TRBV20-1, with 8 bases matching TRBD2. V gave up 4 bases and J gave up 2 bases; unmatched junction bases: 11. CDR3 length: 16 residues. Looked up from germline, CDR1 is DFQATT and CDR2 is SNEGSKA (reference sequence). Here the CDR3 DNA reads TGCAGTGCTATCCTCGGGGCGGGAGGCCCCACAGATACGCAGTATTTT. Amino acids: CSAILGAGGPTDTQYF.

Many counts were recorded for this clonotype. V is TRBV29-1 and J is TRBJ2-7; the D is unclear. Germline V gene sequence: CDR1 SQVTM, CDR2 ANQGSEA. V lost 4 bases to trimming and J lost 4 bases, with 17 bases between them. The CDR3 loop spans 14 amino acids. CDR3 bases: TGCAGCGTTGTAGAAGGCCAGATCGGGTACGAGCAGTACTTC. Translation: CSVVEGQIGYEQYF.

A few counts support this clonotype. The chain joins TRBV5-1 to TRBJ1-1, with TRBD1 as a possible D gene (6 bases). The CDR3 covers 15 residues. Trimming cost V 4 bases and J 6 bases, with 19 bases left between them. Germline CDR1 and CDR2: SGHRS and YFSETQ. In DNA, the CDR3 is TGCGCCAGCAGCATTATTCCGGGGGGGCTCGCTGAAGCTTTCTTT. It translates to CASSIIPGGLAEAFF.

This clonotype was observed a handful of times. The chain couples TRBV6-2 or TRBV6-3 to TRBJ2-7; 9 bases are a match to TRBD2. This CDR3 is 15 amino acids long. The V segment lost 6 bases and the J segment 1 base; nucleotides outside the gene matches: 7. Germline V gives CDR1 MNHEY, CDR2 SVGEGT. For the CDR3, the DNA is TGTGCCAGCAGCCAAGCGGGAGGAGGTTCCTACGAGCAGTACTTC. As protein: CASSQAGGGSYEQYF.

A few counts support this clonotype. CDR3 bases: TGTGCCAGCAGTAATACAGGGGGGGAAAAACTGTTTTTT. The encoded protein is CASSNTGGEKLFF. This chain links TRBV6-6 with TRBJ1-4, with 8 bases lining up with TRBD1. Losses at the gene ends were 5 bases for V and 8 bases for J; bases not matched to a gene: 4. This CDR3 has 13 amino acids. Germline CDR1 reads MNHNY; CDR2 reads SVGAGI (reference sequence).